This TCR beta chain derives from a study of regulatory T cells in long-lasting Graves disease. Specified time point: newly diagnosed GD, antithyroid drugs for less than 3 months. Extracted RNA from PBMCs served as the source of the TCR library. V lost 1 base, J lost 1 base, and 15 bases lay in between. This CDR3 spans 16 amino acids. Germline CDR1 is SQVTM and CDR2 is ANQGSEA. This clonotype has just a few counts. iRepertoire HTBI primers and Arm-PCR of CDR3 regions built TCR beta libraries. One entry per CDR3 protein results from TCRdb running MiXCR on the multiplex PCR reads. There are fewer than 650,000 distinct CDR3 sequences in the sample; about 16% occur only once, and about 12% lies in the top ten. Another study also made use of these data, one on T cells in Graves' hyperthyroidism and ophthalmopathy.

The chain carries TRBV29-1 and TRBJ2-3, with D perhaps TRBD1 or TRBD2 (5 bases each). The sequence was obtained from a man aged 18 to 29 with Graves disease. The specimen was peripheral blood mononuclear cells (PBMCs), collected at new diagnosis, from a patient treated with antithyroid drugs. The CDR3 loop is CSVEALGRIGTDTQYF. CDR3 nucleotides: TGCAGCGTTGAAGCTCTGGGACGGATAGGCACAGATACGCAGTATTTT.